A single sample is the source of the 19 T cell receptor beta chains below, sequenced in a study of cytomegalovirus exposure and HLA in healthy donors. Amplification used 60 Vbeta primers and 13 Jbeta primers. Measured with immunoSEQ multiplex PCR; TCRdb has only the in-frame clones, and not every one. The table includes fewer than 150,000 clones, around 85% detected once. The sample comprised PBMCs. The receptors were gathered from a young woman in good health and CMV-seropositive.

CDR3 protein: CAISAGNQPQHF. The CDR3 coding sequence is TGTGCCATCAGTGCGGGCAATCAGCCCCAGCATTTT. The V call is TRBV10-3, the J call TRBJ1-5; D is unclear. Germline V CDR1 and CDR2: ENHRY, SYGVKD. V lost 4 bases to trimming and J lost 2 bases, with 3 bases between them. The CDR3 totals 12 residues.

This clone was counted only a few times. The chain links TRBV30 to TRBJ1-3; a possible D gene is TRBD1 (5 bases). This CDR3 comprises 12 residues. Trimming stripped 5 bases from V and 0 bases from J, with 5 bases between. CDR1 GTSNPN and CDR2 SVGIG come from the germline V gene (reference sequence). The CDR3 reads CAWDSSGNTIYF. CDR3 in DNA: TGTGCCTGGGACAGCTCTGGAAACACCATATATTTT.

The chain combines TRBV7-2 with TRBJ2-3; D might be TRBD2 (5 bases). Trimming left V 10 bases short and J 0 bases short, with 17 bases between. The CDR3 is 15 residues long. The V gene's germline CDR1 is SGHTA and CDR2 FQGNSA. DNA of the CDR3: TGTGCCACCTCAATTCGCGGCGGGAGCACAGATACGCAGTATTTT. Protein: CATSIRGGSTDTQYF. The variable domain in full, with the rest retrieved from reference TRBV7-2 and TRBJ2-3, is GAGVSQSPSNKVTEKGKDVELRCDPISGHTALYWYRQSLGQGLEFLIYFQGNSAPDKSGLPSDRFSAERTGGSVSTLTIQRTQQEDSAVYLCATSIRGGSTDTQYFGPGTRLTVL.

This clone was observed a handful of times. The V gene is TRBV2, the J gene TRBJ2-6; TRBD1 might be the D (6 bases). The CDR3 sequence is 20 residues long. The V end was cut by 5 bases, the J end by 4 bases, with 27 bases between. The V gene's germline CDR1 is SNHLY and CDR2 FYNNEI. Here the CDR3 DNA reads TGTGCCAGCAGTTCACCCGTATCCCTACAGGGCCCGTGGGGGGCCAACGTCCTGACTTTC. As protein: CASSSPVSLQGPWGANVLTF. Together with reference TRBV2 and TRBJ2-6, the CDR3 gives the full variable domain: EPEVTQTPSHQVTQMGQEVILRCVPISNHLYFYWYRQILGQKVEFLVSFYNNEISEKSEIFDDQFSVERPDGSNFTLKIRSTKLEDSAMYFCASSSPVSLQGPWGANVLTFGAGSRLTVL.

For this clone: This sample includes further DNA sequences coding for the same CDR3. The rearrangement links TRBV7-6 to TRBJ2-7; 12 bases agree with TRBD2. The germline gives CDR1 SGHVS, CDR2 FNYEAQ. Unmatched junction bases numbered 4, after V lost 9 bases and J lost 4 bases. This CDR3 has 13 amino acids. The DNA of the CDR3 is TGTGCCAGTTCCGGGACTAGCGGGTACGAGCAGTACTTC. Encoded protein: CASSGTSGYEQYF.

This clone has more than one count but fewer than ten. The chain joins TRBV5-1 to TRBJ1-1; D gene uncertain. The ends were cut back, 6 bases at V and 2 bases at J, with 14 bases in the middle. The length of the CDR3 is 14 residues. In germline, CDR1 is SGHRS, CDR2 YFSETQ. The CDR3 sequence: CASTTQPSNTEAFF. CDR3 sequence (DNA): TGCGCCAGCACCACACAGCCTTCTAACACTGAAGCTTTCTTT.

The chain is built from TRBV27 and TRBJ1-3, with D tentatively TRBD1 (5 bases). CDR1 MNHEY and CDR2 SMNVEV come from the germline V gene (reference sequence). The CDR3 has 12 residues. Trimming pared 8 bases from V and 4 bases from J, leaving 9 bases between. The CDR3 nucleotides are TGTGCCAGCGGCTACAGGGGAAACACCATATATTTT. The encoded protein is CASGYRGNTIYF.

The chain links TRBV30 to TRBJ1-1; D gene uncertain. The CDR3 loop spans 13 amino acids. Germline CDR1 GTSNPN, CDR2 SVGIG (reference sequence). Trimming took off 1 base at V and 0 bases at J, with 6 bases between the two ends. CDR3 nucleotides: TGTGCCTGGAGTGAACAAATGAACACTGAAGCTTTCTTT. Translated, it gives CAWSEQMNTEAFF.

With regard to this clone: At one end the junction does not follow the germline gene, possibly because of a read error. J is TRBJ2-1 and V is TRBV7-7; TRBD2 agrees at 12 bases. Looked up from germline, CDR1 is SSHAT and CDR2 is FNYEAQ (reference sequence). This CDR3 has 15 amino acids. CDR3 amino acids: CASSLGLAGYNEQFF. The CDR3, as DNA: TGTGCTAGCAGCTTAGGACTAGCGGGATACAATGAGCAGTTCTTC.

CDR3 coding DNA: TGCGCCAGCAGCCTGGGACTAGCGGGGGGCGAGCAGTACTTC. Protein: CASSLGLAGGEQYF. The genes are TRBV5-1 and TRBJ2-7; 15 nucleotides match TRBD2. V lost 4 bases to trimming and J lost 6 bases; unmatched junction nucleotides: 2. The CDR3 is 14 amino acids. In germline, CDR1 is SGHRS, CDR2 YFSETQ.

This chain connects TRBV5-6 to TRBJ1-4; 8 positions match TRBD1. V was clipped by 2 bases and J by 7 bases; unmatched bases: 4. Germline CDR1 reads SGHDT; CDR2 reads YYEEEE. This CDR3 is built from 14 residues. As DNA, the CDR3 is TGTGCCAGCAGCTTCGGACAGGGAGGTGAAAAACTGTTTTTT. Translated, it gives CASSFGQGGEKLFF. Based on the CDR3 plus reference TRBV5-6 and TRBJ1-4, the full variable domain is DAGVTQSPTHLIKTRGQQVTLRCSPKSGHDTVSWYQQALGQGPQFIFQYYEEEERQRGNFPDRFSGHQFPNYSSELNVNALLLGDSALYLCASSFGQGGEKLFFGSGTQLSVL.

The chain employs TRBV14 and TRBJ2-7; the match to TRBD1 covers 8 bases. The germline V gene encodes CDR1 SGHDN and CDR2 FVKESK. V shed 0 bases, J shed 5 bases, and the junction held 3 bases outside the gene matches. This CDR3 region has 14 residues. The DNA for the CDR3 is TGTGCCAGCAGCCAAGATTGGACAGGGAACGAGCAGTACTTC. The encoded protein is CASSQDWTGNEQYF. Together with reference TRBV14 and TRBJ2-7, the CDR3 gives the full variable domain: EAGVTQFPSHSVIEKGQTVTLRCDPISGHDNLYWYRRVMGKEIKFLLHFVKESKQDESGMPNNRFLAERTGGTYSTLKVQPAELEDSGVYFCASSQDWTGNEQYFGPGTRLTVT.

This clone has just one count. V and J are TRBV11-2 and TRBJ2-1, with 9 bases fitting TRBD2. Germline values: CDR1 SGHAT, CDR2 FQNNGV. The V gene end was trimmed by 5 bases and the J gene end by 4 bases; junction bases not matched to a gene: 12. This CDR3 has 17 amino acids. The CDR3: CASSPGPTSGLYNEQFF. The CDR3 DNA follows: TGTGCCAGCAGCCCGGGGCCAACTAGCGGGTTGTACAATGAGCAGTTCTTC.

This clone was detected a few times. V is TRBV19 and J is TRBJ1-3; D not resolved. Germline V gene data show CDR1 as LNHDA and CDR2 as SQIVND (reference sequence). This CDR3 spans 15 amino acids. Deletions cut 8 bases from V and 0 bases from J, with 14 bases between. This CDR3 is CASAGSVTSGNTIYF. CDR3 coding DNA: TGTGCCAGTGCGGGCAGTGTCACCTCTGGAAACACCATATATTTT.

This chain connects TRBV29-1 to TRBJ1-4, with D tentatively TRBD1 (6 bases). V gave up 4 bases and J gave up 8 bases, with 14 bases separating them. Germline CDR1 is SQVTM and CDR2 is ANQGSEA. This CDR3 region has 13 residues. The CDR3 DNA reads TGCAGCGTTGCGGGGCAGGGGAACGAAAAACTGTTTTTT. It codes for CSVAGQGNEKLFF.

The chain joins TRBV6-1 to TRBJ1-2; D perhaps matches TRBD1 (6 bases). CDR3 length: 14 residues. Germline values: CDR1 MNHNS, CDR2 SASEGT. V gave up 6 bases and J gave up 5 bases, with 16 bases separating them. CDR3 residues: CASSDAGATYGYTF. The CDR3 DNA follows: TGTGCCAGCAGCGATGCAGGGGCCACTTATGGCTACACCTTC.

V gene TRBV23-1 combines with J gene TRBJ2-5, with 11 nucleotides matching TRBD2. TRBV23-1 is an ORF, and what it does is uncertain. V lost 11 bases to trimming and J lost 2 bases; unmatched junction nucleotides: 13. The CDR3 is 16 residues long. This chain's CDR3 is CARRLAGSNPQETQYF. CDR3 bases: TGCGCCCGCCGACTAGCGGGGTCCAACCCGCAAGAGACCCAGTACTTC.

This clone was seen a single time. V gene TRBV30 combines with J gene TRBJ1-6, with D hard to call. V was pared by 3 bases and J by 3 bases, with 6 bases between. CDR3 length: 13 residues. Germline V lookup: CDR1 GTSNPN, CDR2 SVGIG (reference sequence). For the CDR3, the DNA is TGTGCCTGGAGGAGGGACTATAATTCACCCCTCCACTTT. Its protein is CAWRRDYNSPLHF.

The chain carries TRBV5-1 and TRBJ2-7, with D tentatively TRBD2 (5 bases). This CDR3 has 16 residues. V was shortened by 0 bases and J by 3 bases, with 16 bases between the two germline ends. Germline V gene sequence: CDR1 SGHRS, CDR2 YFSETQ. The CDR3 sequence: CASSLGRRGISYEQYF. CDR3 sequence (DNA): TGCGCCAGCAGCTTGGGACGACGGGGAATAAGCTACGAGCAGTACTTC. Looking up the rest from reference TRBV5-1 and TRBJ2-7 gives the full variable domain: KAGVTQTPRYLIKTRGQQVTLSCSPISGHRSVSWYQQTPGQGLQFLFEYFSETQRNKGNFPGRFSGRQFSNSRSEMNVSTLELGDSALYLCASSLGRRGISYEQYFGPGTRLTVT.